This passage covers 23 T cell receptor beta chains from one sample sequenced in a study of cytomegalovirus exposure and HLA in healthy donors. Primers for the PCR totalled 60 Vbeta and 13 Jbeta. Sequencing used immunoSEQ multiplex PCR; TCRdb keeps in-frame clones, though not all of them. The data hold nearly 200,000 clones, with about 90% observed a single time. The sample comprised PBMCs. Receptors originate from a man aged 25-45 years in good health and CMV-seronegative.

This clone was found once. V usage is TRBV5-1 and J usage is TRBJ2-2; 12 bases fit TRBD2. There are 18 residues in the CDR3. Germline loops: CDR1 SGHRS, CDR2 YFSETQ. The V gene end was trimmed by 3 bases and the J gene end by 4 bases; junction bases not matched to a gene: 10. CDR3 sequence reads: CASSSSSGLAGRTGELFF. For the CDR3, the DNA is TGCGCCAGCAGCTCCTCATCCGGACTAGCGGGGCGCACCGGGGAGCTGTTTTTT.

This chain joins TRBV5-6 and TRBJ2-7, with 8 bases identical to TRBD2. Germline values: CDR1 SGHDT, CDR2 YYEEEE. V shed 1 base and J 3 bases; nucleotides not matched to a gene: 6. The length of the CDR3 is 15 residues. The CDR3 bases are TGTGCCAGCAGCTTGAGGTTCAGCGGGGGCTACGAGCAGTACTTC. Its protein is CASSLRFSGGYEQYF.

This clone was picked up a small number of times. V usage is TRBV4-1 and J usage is TRBJ1-2; D possibly corresponds to TRBD1 (6 bases). The V end lost 0 bases, the J end lost 8 bases, and 16 bases lay between the germline ends. Germline CDR1 MGHRA, CDR2 YSYEKL. This CDR3 is built from 15 residues. In DNA form, the CDR3 reads TGCGCCAGCAGCCAAGAGGCGGGGGGCTCGGGGGGCTACACCTTC. This encodes CASSQEAGGSGGYTF.

J is TRBJ2-3 and V is TRBV4-1; 7 bases map to TRBD1. Germline CDR1 MGHRA, CDR2 YSYEKL. The ends lost 3 bases at V and 0 bases at J; junction bases unmatched: 6. CDR3 length: 16 residues. In DNA, the CDR3 is TGCGCCAGCAGCCAGTCTGGGACAGCAAGCACAGATACGCAGTATTTT. Amino acids: CASSQSGTASTDTQYF.

This chain links TRBV28 with TRBJ1-4; no firm D call. Germline CDR1 MDHEN, CDR2 SYDVKM. This CDR3 spans 13 amino acids. The germline V and J ends were trimmed by 5 bases and 4 bases, with 8 bases remaining between them. The DNA of the CDR3 is TGTGCCAGCAGTCAACAACATAATGAAAAACTGTTTTTT. Its protein is CASSQQHNEKLFF.

The rearrangement uses TRBV6-5 and TRBJ2-1; D uncertain. V was clipped by 2 bases and J by 12 bases, with 17 bases between them. Germline CDR1 is MNHEY and CDR2 is SVGAGI. The CDR3 length is 14 residues. The CDR3 protein is CASSYHKQTTWQFF. In DNA, the CDR3 is TGTGCCAGCAGTTACCACAAGCAAACTACCTGGCAGTTCTTC.

CDR3 coding DNA: TGTGCCAGTCAGACCCGGGACAGCCGGACTGAAGCTTTCTTT. The encoded protein is CASQTRDSRTEAFF. This chain links TRBV14 with TRBJ1-1; TRBD1 aligns across 7 bases. Germline CDR1 and CDR2: SGHDN and FVKESK. Losses at the gene ends were 9 bases for V and 5 bases for J; bases not matched to a gene: 12. The CDR3 sequence is 14 residues long.

The chain uses TRBV27 and TRBJ1-5; D perhaps matches TRBD1 (5 bases). V was clipped by 6 bases and J by 3 bases, with 12 bases between them. Germline V CDR1 and CDR2: MNHEY, SMNVEV (reference sequence). The CDR3 runs 14 residues. In DNA, the CDR3 is TGTGCCAGCAGCCTCCAGGGCGACAATCAGCCCCAGCATTTT. It specifies CASSLQGDNQPQHF.

The rearrangement links TRBV7-9 to TRBJ2-3; 11 bases line up with TRBD2. The CDR3 is made up of 16 amino acids. CDR1 SEHNR and CDR2 FQNEAQ come from the germline V gene (reference sequence). Trimming took 4 bases from V and 4 from J; bases not matched to a gene: 7. The CDR3 loop is CASSSSRSGGADTQYF. The CDR3 DNA is TGTGCCAGCAGCTCAAGTCGTAGCGGGGGGGCAGATACGCAGTATTTT.

As concerns this clone: Additional DNA sequences in this sample encode the identical CDR3. The rearrangement joins TRBV18 to TRBJ1-2; 9 bases are shared with TRBD1. The V and J ends lost 9 bases and 6 bases, in that order; junction bases with no gene match: 8. Germline assignment: CDR1 KGHSH and CDR2 LQKENI. CDR3 size: 13 residues. The DNA for the CDR3 is TGTGCCAGTTCGGCAACAGGGGGCAATGGCTACACCTTC. The encoded protein is CASSATGGNGYTF.

The chain combines TRBV28 with TRBJ1-2; D unclear. Trimming shortened V by 3 bases and J by 3 bases, and 5 bases separated the two germline ends. CDR1 is MDHEN and CDR2 is SYDVKM in the germline V gene. This CDR3 is 12 amino acids long. The CDR3 DNA is TGTGCCAGCAGTTTGAGCTACTATGGCTACACCTTC. This codes for CASSLSYYGYTF.

V gene TRBV11-3 combines with J gene TRBJ2-7; TRBD2 matches at 8 bases. J lost 9 bases, V lost 0 bases, and 19 bases had no gene match. CDR3 length equals 18 residues. Germline loops: CDR1 SGHNT, CDR2 YENEEA. The CDR3 region is CASSLEGTPGLVFQGQYF. As DNA, the CDR3 is TGTGCCAGCAGCTTAGAAGGGACACCGGGACTAGTTTTTCAGGGGCAGTACTTC.

As to this clone: Other DNA sequences in the same sample also yield this CDR3. The chain recombines TRBV6-5 with TRBJ1-6; D is uncertain. V gave up 6 bases and J gave up 2 bases, with 11 bases separating them. The V gene's germline CDR1 is MNHEY and CDR2 SVGAGI. The CDR3 runs to 15 residues. In DNA, the CDR3 is TGTGCCAGCAGCTACACTATTCCCTATAATTCACCCCTCCACTTT. Translating it yields CASSYTIPYNSPLHF.

The rearrangement joins TRBV2 to TRBJ2-3; TRBD2 matches 7 bases. Trimming at V came to 5 bases and at J to 2 bases, leaving 7 bases not matched to a gene. Looked up from germline, CDR1 is SNHLY and CDR2 is FYNNEI. This CDR3 is built from 15 residues. CDR3 DNA: TGTGCCAGCAGTAGAAGCGGGGTTAACACAGATACGCAGTATTTT. Translating it yields CASSRSGVNTDTQYF.

The chain employs TRBV2 and TRBJ1-1; D perhaps matches TRBD1 (5 bases). CDR1 SNHLY and CDR2 FYNNEI come from the germline V gene. Between the trimmed V and J ends, which lost 7 bases and 1 base, there was a span of 13 bases. The CDR3 sequence is 14 residues long. The CDR3 DNA reads TGTGCCAGCATCTCTTCGGGGGGGAACACTGAAGCTTTCTTT. This gives the protein CASISSGGNTEAFF. The full variable domain, its missing parts supplied by reference TRBV2 and TRBJ1-1, is EPEVTQTPSHQVTQMGQEVILRCVPISNHLYFYWYRQILGQKVEFLVSFYNNEISEKSEIFDDQFSVERPDGSNFTLKIRSTKLEDSAMYFCASISSGGNTEAFFGQGTRLTVV.

The gene calls are TRBV27 and TRBJ1-2, with TRBD1 matching 9 bases. Losses at the gene ends were 1 base for V and 7 bases for J; bases not matched to a gene: 10. Germline lookup yields CDR1 MNHEY and CDR2 SMNVEV (reference sequence). This CDR3 is built from 16 residues. The CDR3 sequence: CASSLLGDREGVGYTF. In nucleotides, the CDR3 is TGTGCCAGCAGTTTATTAGGGGACAGGGAAGGGGTTGGCTACACCTTC.

The chain has TRBV2 and TRBJ2-7; 9 bases match TRBD2. Germline CDR1 is SNHLY and CDR2 is FYNNEI. The CDR3 length is 13 residues. J gave up 5 bases and V 10 bases, and 9 bases lay outside the gene matches. DNA for the CDR3: TGTGCCATGTTCGGGACTAGCCCCCACGAGCAGTACTTC. Protein product: CAMFGTSPHEQYF. The full variable domain, rest sourced from reference TRBV2 and TRBJ2-7, is EPEVTQTPSHQVTQMGQEVILRCVPISNHLYFYWYRQILGQKVEFLVSFYNNEISEKSEIFDDQFSVERPDGSNFTLKIRSTKLEDSAMYFCAMFGTSPHEQYFGPGTRLTVT.

The chain employs TRBV5-1 and TRBJ2-1, with 7 bases identical to TRBD2. Germline-derived CDR1 and CDR2 are SGHRS and YFSETQ. V gave up 0 bases and J gave up 7 bases; unmatched junction bases: 4. CDR3 length: 14 residues. For the CDR3, the DNA is TGCGCCAGCAGCTTGGGGGTCGGGGGGAATGAGCAGTTCTTC. Encoded protein: CASSLGVGGNEQFF.

The CDR3 is CASSQTQLTDTQYF. The CDR3 nucleotides read TGTGCCAGCAGCCAAACACAGCTCACAGATACGCAGTATTTT. This chain uses TRBV7-2 with TRBJ2-3; D is undetermined. Germline V lookup: CDR1 SGHTA, CDR2 FQGNSA. The CDR3 is 14 residues long. Trimming pared 5 bases from V and 2 bases from J, leaving 11 bases between.

The chain joins TRBV28 to TRBJ1-2; 10 bases are a match to TRBD1. The CDR3 totals 15 residues. V gave up 2 bases and J gave up 5 bases; unmatched junction bases: 5. In germline, CDR1 is MDHEN, CDR2 SYDVKM. The CDR3 DNA sequence: TGTGCCAGCAGTTTAGGGGGGACAGGGGTTTATGGCTACACCTTC. Its protein product is CASSLGGTGVYGYTF.

The V gene is TRBV28, the J gene TRBJ2-5; TRBD1 matches 7 bases. From germline, CDR1 is MDHEN and CDR2 SYDVKM. This CDR3 region has 17 residues. V shed 3 bases, J shed 1 base, and the junction held 11 bases outside the gene matches. CDR3 loop: CASSFSGTANIQETQYF. The CDR3 nucleotides read TGTGCCAGCAGTTTTTCAGGGACAGCTAATATCCAAGAGACCCAGTACTTC.

The V and J genes are TRBV6-5 and TRBJ1-1, with 7 positions matching TRBD1. CDR3 length: 14 residues. The germline CDR1 and CDR2 sequences are MNHEY and SVGAGI. After removal of 4 bases from V and 4 bases from J, the junction contained 6 bases not matched to a gene. Written as DNA, the CDR3 is TGTGCCAGCAGTTTCCAATCAGGGGGCACTGAAGCTTTCTTT. Amino acid sequence: CASSFQSGGTEAFF.

V is TRBV7-9 and J is TRBJ2-1; possibly TRBD1 for D (5 bases). The germline V and J ends were trimmed by 1 base and 10 bases, with 14 bases remaining between them. Looked up from germline, CDR1 is SEHNR and CDR2 is FQNEAQ (reference sequence). The CDR3 is 14 amino acids. For the CDR3, the DNA is TGTGCCAGCAGCTTAGGAGTGGGGCGCGTGGAGCAGTTCTTC. Its protein is CASSLGVGRVEQFF.